Presented here are 23 T cell receptor beta chains from one specimen sequenced in a study of T cell changes during pregnancy in multiple sclerosis (dated by TCRdb to between 2017 and 2020). Receptor libraries were prepared by the immunoSEQ multiplex PCR assay. TCRdb limited this immuneACCESS table to in-frame rearrangements with V and J called. A share of clones is missing; checked studies link under half to unresolved V genes, and the rest is unexplained. For this sample there are 35,000 to 45,000 clones; around 91% appear just once. 0.45% to 0.5% of the sample is held by the ten biggest clonotypes. The sample here was CD4+ T cells from peripheral blood mononuclear cells, taken in the second trimester of pregnancy. The source is a female donor in good health, enrolled as a control in a pregnancy study.

This chain joins TRBV7-8 and TRBJ1-5; D remains ambiguous. In germline, CDR1 is SGHVS, CDR2 FQNEAQ. This CDR3 contains 15 residues. Trimming took 0 bases from V and 6 from J, leaving 12 bases between them. In DNA form, the CDR3 reads TGTGCCAGCAGCTTAGCGAGGGTTTCTAGTCAGCCCCAGCATTTT. This encodes CASSLARVSSQPQHF.

The rearrangement joins TRBV21-1 to TRBJ2-7; the table's D call of TRBD2 was not tested on the DNA. TRBV21-1 is described as a pseudogene. There are 16 residues in the CDR3. CDR3 region: CASSNRLAGSSYEQYF. The DNA for the CDR3 is TGTGCCAGCAGCAATAGACTAGCGGGCTCCTCCTACGAGCAGTACTTC.

The genes are TRBV6-5 and TRBJ2-3; 8 positions match TRBD2. This CDR3 comprises 16 residues. V was pared by 0 bases and J by 0 bases, with 2 bases of the junction left unmatched. CDR1 and CDR2 from the germline V gene are MNHEY and SVGAGI. CDR3 in DNA: TGTGCCAGCAGTTACTCTCGCGGGGGGAGCACAGATACGCAGTATTTT. This codes for CASSYSRGGSTDTQYF.

The V and J genes are TRBV10-2 and TRBJ1-2; 7 nucleotides align to TRBD1. J lost 0 bases, V lost 9 bases, and 10 bases had no gene match. CDR1 is WSHSY and CDR2 is SAAADI in the germline V gene. The CDR3 is 15 residues long. CDR3 coding DNA: TGCGCCAGTAGGGACAGCCAACTTGCTAACTATGGCTACACCTTC. Protein product: CASRDSQLANYGYTF.

CDR3 protein: CASSLVAGSGNTIYF. CDR3 DNA sequence: TGCGCCAGCAGCCTGGTTGCAGGAAGTGGAAACACCATATATTTT. The rearrangement uses TRBV5-1 and TRBJ1-3; D ambiguous. CDR3 length equals 15 residues. Looked up from germline, CDR1 is SGHRS and CDR2 is YFSETQ. Trimming left V 4 bases short and J 3 bases short, with 14 bases between. Based on the CDR3 plus reference TRBV5-1 and TRBJ1-3, the full variable domain is KAGVTQTPRYLIKTRGQQVTLSCSPISGHRSVSWYQQTPGQGLQFLFEYFSETQRNKGNFPGRFSGRQFSNSRSEMNVSTLELGDSALYLCASSLVAGSGNTIYFGEGSWLTVV.

The chain employs TRBV30 and TRBJ1-5, with a tentative D call TRBD1 (5 bases). The germline gives CDR1 GTSNPN, CDR2 SVGIG (reference sequence). V was clipped by 1 base and J by 0 bases, with 16 bases between them. The CDR3 length is 17 residues. CDR3: CAWSEQALGHSNQPQHF. The CDR3 DNA sequence: TGTGCCTGGAGTGAACAGGCCTTGGGGCATAGCAATCAGCCCCAGCATTTT. Filled out from reference TRBV30 and TRBJ1-5, the complete variable domain reads SQTIHQWPATLVQPVGSPLSLECTVEGTSNPNLYWYRQAAGRGLQLLFYSVGIGQISSEVPQNLSASRPQDRQFILSSKKLLLSDSGFYLCAWSEQALGHSNQPQHFGDGTRLSIL.

The V and J genes are TRBV6-6 and TRBJ1-5; no clear D. The CDR3 has 11 amino acids. Germline CDR1 and CDR2: MNHNY and SVGAGI (reference sequence). Trimming left V 5 bases short and J 6 bases short, with 5 bases between. CDR3 amino acids: CASSTGQPQHF. The CDR3 nucleotides are TGTGCCAGCAGTACGGGTCAGCCCCAGCATTTT.

V gene TRBV5-1 combines with J gene TRBJ2-1; 10 positions match TRBD2. The CDR3 is 18 residues long. The V gene end was trimmed by 0 bases and the J gene end by 0 bases; junction bases not matched to a gene: 6. The germline gives CDR1 SGHRS, CDR2 YFSETQ. Written as DNA, the CDR3 is TGCGCCAGCAGCTTGGCTCTAGCGGGAGCCGGCTCCTACAATGAGCAGTTCTTC. It specifies CASSLALAGAGSYNEQFF.

V usage is TRBV6-5 and J usage is TRBJ2-3; D may be TRBD1 (6 bases). The germline V gene has CDR1 MNHEY and CDR2 SVGAGI. Trimming took off 6 bases at V and 4 bases at J, with 14 bases between the two ends. This CDR3 spans 14 amino acids. In DNA, the CDR3 is TGTGCCAGCAGCCAACAGGGAAGCGCAGATACGCAGTATTTT. Translation gives CASSQQGSADTQYF.

The chain recombines TRBV4-1 with TRBJ2-3; 13 nucleotides line up with TRBD2. The CDR3 sequence is 17 residues long. V gave up 1 base and J gave up 3 bases; unmatched junction bases: 4. Looked up from germline, CDR1 is MGHRA and CDR2 is YSYEKL. This chain's CDR3 is CASSQGWTSGRTDTQYF. DNA of the CDR3: TGCGCCAGCAGCCAAGGGTGGACTAGCGGGAGAACAGATACGCAGTATTTT.

The CDR3 is CASSPITSGIVNEQFF. CDR3 sequence (DNA): TGCGCCAGCAGCCCGATCACTAGCGGGATAGTTAATGAGCAGTTCTTC. The rearrangement links TRBV4-1 to TRBJ2-1; TRBD2 matches 10 bases. CDR1 and CDR2 from the germline V gene are MGHRA and YSYEKL. The CDR3 has 16 amino acids. J gave up 7 bases and V 4 bases, and 10 bases lay outside the gene matches.

This sequence joins TRBV2 and TRBJ2-3, with a tentative D call TRBD2 (5 bases). The V gene's germline CDR1 is SNHLY and CDR2 FYNNEI. V lost 3 bases to trimming and J lost 4 bases, with 17 bases between them. The CDR3 length is 16 residues. The CDR3 DNA sequence: TGTGCCAGCAGTGACGGAGGTTTACCAGCGGCAGATACGCAGTATTTT. It translates to CASSDGGLPAADTQYF.

In this sample, this clone turned up a few times. The chain combines TRBV4-2 with TRBJ2-7; 12 positions agree with TRBD2. The germline gives CDR1 LGHNA, CDR2 YNFKEQ. The CDR3 consists of 16 residues. V shed 3 bases and J 2 bases; nucleotides not matched to a gene: 5. The CDR3 loop is CASSQLAGGLTYEQYF. CDR3 nucleotide sequence: TGTGCCAGCAGCCAGCTAGCGGGGGGGCTTACCTACGAGCAGTACTTC.

The V call is TRBV6-6, the J call TRBJ1-1; D gene ambiguous. Trimming pared 7 bases from V and 11 bases from J, leaving 14 bases between. The CDR3 is 11 residues long. CDR1 is MNHNY, CDR2 SVGAGI, per germline (reference sequence). CDR3 DNA: TGTGCCAGCACCAACCTTAAGAGGGCTTTCTTT. Encoded protein: CASTNLKRAFF.

The chain has TRBV7-3 and TRBJ2-6, with 14 bases identical to TRBD2. This CDR3 has 18 residues. Germline CDR1 reads SGHTA; CDR2 reads FQGTGA. The V and J ends lost 1 base and 4 bases, in that order; junction bases with no gene match: 3. The CDR3 sequence: CASSLRLAGGPGANVLTF. The CDR3 nucleotides are TGTGCCAGCAGCTTAAGACTAGCGGGGGGGCCGGGGGCCAACGTCCTGACTTTC.

This clone turned up a few times. V usage is TRBV14 and J usage is TRBJ2-7; 9 nucleotides agree with TRBD1. Germline V CDR1 and CDR2: SGHDN, FVKESK. Unmatched junction bases numbered 7, after V lost 2 bases and J lost 2 bases. This CDR3 has 16 residues. The CDR3: CASSQFPGQGAYEQYF. In nucleotides, the CDR3 is TGTGCCAGCAGCCAATTTCCGGGACAGGGAGCCTACGAGCAGTACTTC. The full variable domain, with the rest looked up from reference TRBV14 and TRBJ2-7, is EAGVTQFPSHSVIEKGQTVTLRCDPISGHDNLYWYRRVMGKEIKFLLHFVKESKQDESGMPNNRFLAERTGGTYSTLKVQPAELEDSGVYFCASSQFPGQGAYEQYFGPGTRLTVT.

The chain carries TRBV5-1 and TRBJ1-2, with 7 bases that match TRBD1. Trimming cost V 2 bases and J 7 bases; bases outside gene matches: 11. The CDR3 covers 15 residues. Germline V gives CDR1 SGHRS, CDR2 YFSETQ. Here the CDR3 reads CASSFSDRESGGYTF. In nucleotides, the CDR3 is TGCGCCAGCAGCTTCTCTGACAGGGAGTCGGGTGGCTACACCTTC.

This chain connects TRBV7-2 to TRBJ1-1; D remains unclear. This CDR3 region has 13 residues. V was clipped by 0 bases and J by 8 bases, with 10 bases between them. Germline V CDR1 and CDR2: SGHTA, FQGNSA. CDR3 DNA: TGTGCCAGCAGCTTAGCTCGGGGTTTGGAAGCTTTCTTT. Residues: CASSLARGLEAFF. The full variable domain, in which reference TRBV7-2 and TRBJ1-1 provide the parts outside the CDR3, is GAGVSQSPSNKVTEKGKDVELRCDPISGHTALYWYRQSLGQGLEFLIYFQGNSAPDKSGLPSDRFSAERTGGSVSTLTIQRTQQEDSAVYLCASSLARGLEAFFGQGTRLTVV.

In nucleotides, the CDR3 is TGTGCCAGCAGCTCGTCCTCCGGGACAATGGGCGAGCAGTACTTC. It encodes CASSSSSGTMGEQYF. This rearrangement joins TRBV11-2 to TRBJ2-7; tentative D call: TRBD1 (6 bases). Trimming took off 4 bases at V and 6 bases at J, with 19 bases between the two ends. The germline V gene encodes CDR1 SGHAT and CDR2 FQNNGV. CDR3 length equals 15 residues. The variable domain in full, with the rest retrieved from reference TRBV11-2 and TRBJ2-7, is EAGVAQSPRYKIIEKRQSVAFWCNPISGHATLYWYQQILGQGPKLLIQFQNNGVVDDSQLPKDRFSAERLKGVDSTLKIQPAKLEDSAVYLCASSSSSGTMGEQYFGPGTRLTVT.

The genes are TRBV9 and TRBJ2-5; the match to TRBD2 covers 7 bases. V lost 0 bases, J lost 1 base, and 3 bases stayed unmatched. The CDR3 contains 15 residues. Per germline, CDR1 SGDLS and CDR2 YYNGEE. This CDR3 is CASSVGEGTQETQYF. DNA of the CDR3: TGTGCCAGCAGCGTAGGGGAGGGGACCCAAGAGACCCAGTACTTC.

This sequence joins TRBV19 and TRBJ2-3, with TRBD1 matching over 9 bases. CDR3 length: 16 residues. Germline V gives CDR1 LNHDA, CDR2 SQIVND (reference sequence). The V and J ends lost 6 bases and 4 bases, in that order; junction bases with no gene match: 11. For the CDR3, the DNA is TGTGCCAGTAGCTTAGCCGGGACAGGGATGGCAGATACGCAGTATTTT. Residues: CASSLAGTGMADTQYF.

This chain joins TRBV2 and TRBJ1-2, with D maybe TRBD1 (6 bases). Germline V lookup: CDR1 SNHLY, CDR2 FYNNEI. V was shortened by 8 bases and J by 8 bases, with 27 bases between the two germline ends. This CDR3 has 16 amino acids. In DNA form, the CDR3 reads TGTGCCAGCCACCAGGTCCCCCAACAGGGCAAATACGGCTACACCTTC. The encoded protein is CASHQVPQQGKYGYTF. Full variable domain (missing parts from reference TRBV2 and TRBJ1-2): EPEVTQTPSHQVTQMGQEVILRCVPISNHLYFYWYRQILGQKVEFLVSFYNNEISEKSEIFDDQFSVERPDGSNFTLKIRSTKLEDSAMYFCASHQVPQQGKYGYTFGSGTRLTVV.

J is TRBJ2-3 and V is TRBV19; 8 bases are a match to TRBD1. Germline V gene sequence: CDR1 LNHDA, CDR2 SQIVND (reference sequence). J gave up 0 bases and V 6 bases, and 2 bases lay outside the gene matches. CDR3 size: 14 residues. The CDR3 loop reads CASRDRESTDTQYF. For the CDR3, the DNA is TGTGCCAGTAGGGACAGGGAGAGCACAGATACGCAGTATTTT.